This TCR beta chain came from a study of T cell responses to AZD1222 COVID-19 vaccine (dated by TCRdb to the early 2020s). Study-level background: AZD1222 recipients whose second dose came at about 4 weeks and those whose second dose came at about 12 weeks were combined into one group, since spike-specific TCR depth and breadth did not differ between the two schedules. A total of more than 230 trial participants underwent TCR sequencing, of whom about 200 had received two doses of AZD1222 and 26 had received two doses of the MenACWY control vaccine. Trial participants were enrolled by age into subgroups of 18-55, 56-69 and 70-plus years, and about 150, 27 and 61 TCR-sequenced participants, respectively, were included in these subgroups. Study-level results and caveats: After two AZD1222 doses, spike-specific TCR breadth and depth were significantly higher than at day 0 and than in MenACWY recipients. Conclusions about previously exposed vaccinees are limited, since just 5 or 6 AZD1222 recipients were seropositive for SARS-CoV-2 at baseline. Epitopes outside the regions mutated in the B.1.351 and B.1.1.7 variants were reportedly recognized by nearly half of the unique spike-specific TCRs. Vaccine-associated CD4 TCRs spanned the whole spike protein, with dominant responses in regions 160-218 and 743-854. In the small 56-69-year group, the increase in depth fell short of significance, most likely because of low power. Because no day 14 peak-response samples were available, repertoires were characterized only after the peak T cell response. Participants were mostly white British, with more females than males. The authors suggested clonal diversity may have been underestimated.

The CDR3 regions of human TCRbeta chains were analyzed by immunosequencing. The original pipeline was this. TCRs in the repertoires were matched against a reference library of SARS-CoV-2-specific TCRs that had been generated with the MIRA antigen-specificity platform. Breadth was defined as the fraction of unique TCRs that were SARS-CoV-2-associated, and depth was defined as the fraction of total T cells that were SARS-CoV-2-associated. Each spike-specific TCR was assigned to its reactive spike region and to a CD4 or CD8 class using the MIRA data. Log10-transformed breadth and depth values were compared by one-way ANOVA with Sidak's multiple comparisons tests. Here the immuneACCESS table is served through TCRdb, limited to in-frame sequences with V and J called. Missing clones are a known gap in these copies; in checked studies unresolved V genes cover under half, and the rest lacks a known reason. That table is the source of V, J and clone size, and D and trimming were worked out from the DNA. For this sample the table gives about 120,000 clones, of which roughly 90% were detected only once. The ten most abundant clones make up over 3% of the sample.

As concerns this clone: Its specific antigen is unknown. No much larger clone exists at a distance of one base, and base qualities are not known.

The time point label on this specimen signifies: baseline before first vaccination. Vaccinee samples were obtained from the UK trials COV001 and COV002, which included a single-blind randomized controlled phase 2/3 trial of AZD1222 (ChAdOx1 nCoV-19) in healthy adults. Trial participant PBMC samples were collected at day 0 and day 28 after the second dose for TCRbeta chain sequencing. CDR1 and CDR2, looked up from the germline V gene (reference sequence), are GTSNPN and SVGIG. Between the V and J ends, shortened by 5 bases and 6 bases respectively, the junction contains 13 bases. The CDR3 runs 12 residues from the cysteine to the phenylalanine. The DNA shown is the 36-base CDR3, in frame from base 1.

The rearrangement joined TRBV30 to TRBJ1-1, with a weak D call of TRBD1 (5 bases match). The sample was peripheral blood, taken on day 0 of AZD1222 vaccination. This TCR came from an adult in good health. At the DNA level, the sequence is TGTGCCTGGGACGGGTGGGGGTCTGAAGCTTTCTTT. Its protein is CAWDGWGSEAFF.